These 10 T cell receptor beta chains originate from one sample sequenced in a study of CD8 T cells in Susac syndrome. Random hexamers were used to reverse transcribe an amount of roughly 0.45 to 1 ug RNA. TCRdb analysed the immunoSEQ multiplex PCR reads with MiXCR anew, one entry per CDR3 protein. The profile covers under 150,000 distinct CDR3 sequences, with approximately 94% appearing a single time and more than 0.075% taken by the ten largest. The source material was CD4+ T cells from PBMCs. The receptor source for this set is a human donor with Susac syndrome.

This chain joins TRBV20-1 and TRBJ2-7; 8 bases map to TRBD1. Looked up from germline, CDR1 is DFQATT and CDR2 is SNEGSKA (reference sequence). With 5 bases clipped from V and 3 bases from J, the junction kept 3 bases outside the gene matches. This CDR3 contains 12 residues. The CDR3 DNA reads TGCAGTGCTCGGGACAGGTACTACGAGCAGTACTTC. This encodes CSARDRYYEQYF.

The sample holds one count of this clonotype. V gene TRBV4-1 combines with J gene TRBJ1-6; D perhaps matches TRBD1 (5 bases). This CDR3 has 16 amino acids. The germline gives CDR1 MGHRA, CDR2 YSYEKL. Trimming pared 1 base from V and 7 bases from J, leaving 14 bases between. The CDR3 is CASSQAPGIENSPLHF. Written as DNA, the CDR3 is TGCGCCAGCAGCCAAGCTCCAGGGATCGAGAATTCACCCCTCCACTTT.

The CDR3 here is CATSRDLTGSNYGYTF. The CDR3 DNA reads as TGTGCCACCAGCAGAGATCTTACAGGGTCTAACTATGGCTACACCTTC. The rearrangement joins TRBV15 to TRBJ1-2; TRBD1 is a possible D gene (6 bases). CDR3 size: 16 residues. CDR1 is LNHNV, CDR2 YYDKDF, per germline (reference sequence). Trimming left V 0 bases short and J 0 bases short, with 11 bases between.

V and J are TRBV3-1 and TRBJ2-1, with D unresolved. Trimming cost V 0 bases and J 4 bases, with 13 bases left between them. CDR1 LGHDT and CDR2 YNNKEL come from the germline V gene (reference sequence). The CDR3 runs to 16 residues. CDR3 amino acids: CASSQDPGVRYNEQFF. In nucleotides, the CDR3 is TGTGCCAGCAGCCAAGATCCCGGAGTAAGGTACAATGAGCAGTTCTTC.

In its sample, this clonotype was seen a few times. CDR3 nucleotides: TGTGCCAGCAGCTTAGGACGGAGCTACGAGCAGTACTTC. Translating it yields CASSLGRSYEQYF. This chain connects TRBV7-9 to TRBJ2-7; no definite D call. The CDR3 has 13 residues. The V and J ends lost 1 base and 3 bases respectively, with 7 bases between them. Germline CDR1 SEHNR, CDR2 FQNEAQ (reference sequence).

V usage is TRBV4-1 and J usage is TRBJ2-5, with TRBD2 identical over 9 bases. Losses at the gene ends were 2 bases for V and 3 bases for J; bases not matched to a gene: 7. The CDR3 runs 16 residues. Germline loops: CDR1 MGHRA, CDR2 YSYEKL. CDR3 protein: CASSQPIAGVEETQYF. In nucleotides, the CDR3 is TGCGCCAGCAGCCAACCAATAGCGGGAGTTGAAGAGACCCAGTACTTC.

There are a few counts of this clonotype. The rearrangement joins TRBV5-4 to TRBJ2-3, with TRBD2 matching over 12 bases. Per germline, CDR1 SGHNT and CDR2 YYREEE (reference sequence). The CDR3 is made up of 14 amino acids. Trimming removed 2 bases from V and 14 bases from J; junction bases left unmatched: 9. The CDR3, as DNA: TGTGCCAGCAGCTTAAGACTAGCGGGAGCGCAAGGGTATTTT. Protein product: CASSLRLAGAQGYF. Using reference TRBV5-4 and TRBJ2-3 for the parts outside the CDR3, the full variable domain is ETGVTQSPTHLIKTRGQQVTLRCSSQSGHNTVSWYQQALGQGPQFIFQYYREEENGRGNFPPRFSGLQFPNYSSELNVNALELDDSALYLCASSLRLAGAQGYFGPGTRLTVL.

V usage is TRBV12-5 and J usage is TRBJ1-5; TRBD1 agrees at 7 bases. The CDR3 consists of 14 residues. V was pared by 5 bases and J by 4 bases, with 5 bases of the junction left unmatched. The germline V gene has CDR1 LGHNT and CDR2 FRNRAP. The CDR3 is CASGLQGLNQPQHF. The DNA of the CDR3 is TGTGCTAGTGGTCTACAGGGGTTAAATCAGCCCCAGCATTTT.

The chain employs TRBV9 and TRBJ1-1; D is undetermined. Germline V gene data show CDR1 as SGDLS and CDR2 as YYNGEE. V dropped 4 bases and J dropped 5 bases, with 15 bases sitting between them. This CDR3 has 14 amino acids. DNA for the CDR3: TGTGCCAGCAGCCCCCTCGGCTGGAATACTGAAGCTTTCTTT. As protein: CASSPLGWNTEAFF.

This clonotype is a singleton in its sample. The rearrangement uses TRBV7-6 and TRBJ1-1; no clear D gene. The CDR3 has 15 amino acids. V shed 1 base and J shed 4 bases, with 13 bases lying between them. Per the germline V gene, CDR1 is SGHVS and CDR2 is FNYEAQ. Written as DNA, the CDR3 is TGTGCCAGCAGCTTAGTTCCAGTCCGGGGCACTGAAGCTTTCTTT. Translating gives CASSLVPVRGTEAFF.